These 28 T cell receptor beta chains share one sample of origin, sequenced in a study of CD8 T cells in Susac syndrome. It was with random hexamers that 0.5 to 1 ug RNA was reverse transcribed. A single record per CDR3 protein comes from TCRdb applying MiXCR to the immunoSEQ multiplex PCR reads. The sample holds some 90,000 distinct CDR3 sequences, about 93% seen once. What was sequenced was CD8+ T cells from PBMCs. These receptors all come from a human donor in good health.

The rearrangement links TRBV7-7 to TRBJ2-5; D might be TRBD1 (5 bases). The germline V and J ends were trimmed by 5 bases and 2 bases, with 9 bases remaining between them. The germline V gene encodes CDR1 SSHAT and CDR2 FNYEAQ (reference sequence). This CDR3 region has 13 residues. CDR3 sequence reads: CASSTRVQETQYF. The CDR3 nucleotides read TGTGCCAGCAGCACCAGGGTACAAGAGACCCAGTACTTC.

The chain employs TRBV6-5 and TRBJ1-2; unclear D gene. The V end lost 4 bases, the J end lost 8 bases, and 11 bases lay between the germline ends. The V gene's germline CDR1 is MNHEY and CDR2 SVGAGI. The CDR3 totals 12 residues. The DNA of the CDR3 is TGTGCCAGCAGTTCCTCACTGGGGGGCTACACCTTC. The encoded protein is CASSSSLGGYTF.

The chain is built from TRBV15 and TRBJ2-7; 8 bases line up with TRBD2. Germline V gene data show CDR1 as LNHNV and CDR2 as YYDKDF (reference sequence). Trimming removed 4 bases from V and 5 bases from J; junction bases left unmatched: 13. The CDR3 is made up of 16 amino acids. CDR3 sequence reads: CATSIGGGLYEDEQYF. As DNA, the CDR3 is TGTGCCACCAGCATCGGGGGGGGGCTGTATGAGGACGAGCAGTACTTC.

The V call is TRBV20-1, the J call TRBJ2-1; a weak D match, TRBD2 (6 bases). Germline V gene sequence: CDR1 DFQATT, CDR2 SNEGSKA (reference sequence). The V end lost 5 bases, the J end lost 1 base, and 15 bases lay between the germline ends. The CDR3 consists of 15 residues. CDR3: CSAPSGEKSYNEQFF. CDR3 nucleotides: TGCAGTGCTCCATCGGGGGAGAAATCCTACAATGAGCAGTTCTTC.

The genes are TRBV15 and TRBJ2-3; no clear D. CDR1 and CDR2 (germline): LNHNV, YYDKDF (reference sequence). The CDR3 length is 12 residues. V dropped 5 bases and J dropped 6 bases, with 9 bases sitting between them. This chain's CDR3 is CATSLRKDTQYF. CDR3 coding DNA: TGTGCCACCAGCTTACGAAAGGATACGCAGTATTTT.

This clonotype was observed a single time. The V call is TRBV15, the J call TRBJ2-7, with D perhaps matching TRBD1 (6 bases). V lost 3 bases and J lost 0, with 9 bases in between. Germline V CDR1 and CDR2: LNHNV, YYDKDF (reference sequence). This CDR3 has 14 residues. The CDR3 here is CATSRGDNSYEQYF. In nucleotides, the CDR3 is TGTGCCACCAGCAGGGGGGACAACTCCTACGAGCAGTACTTC.

The chain links TRBV7-9 to TRBJ1-2; D may be TRBD1 (6 bases). The CDR3 length is 12 residues. Germline CDR1 SEHNR, CDR2 FQNEAQ (reference sequence). V was clipped by 11 bases and J by 4 bases, with 14 bases between them. In nucleotides, the CDR3 is TGTGCCTGGGGACATCGTGGCTATGGCTACACCTTC. Translated: CAWGHRGYGYTF.

The chain employs TRBV9 and TRBJ1-4; D not resolved. The CDR3 is made up of 16 amino acids. The germline gives CDR1 SGDLS, CDR2 YYNGEE. The germline V and J ends were trimmed by 3 bases and 3 bases, with 15 bases remaining between them. In DNA form, the CDR3 reads TGTGCCAGCAGCGACAGTATTACGGGCCCTAATGAAAAACTGTTTTTT. Translated, it gives CASSDSITGPNEKLFF.

The CDR3 region has the DNA TGTGCCAGCTTATGGGGAACTGAAGCTTTCTTT. This encodes CASLWGTEAFF. V usage is TRBV6-1 and J usage is TRBJ1-1; D is uncertain. The V and J ends lost 8 bases and 5 bases respectively, with 9 bases between them. The CDR3 is 11 residues long. The germline V gene has CDR1 MNHNS and CDR2 SASEGT.

J is TRBJ2-1 and V is TRBV20-1; 7 bases line up with TRBD2. Germline lookup yields CDR1 DFQATT and CDR2 SNEGSKA (reference sequence). With V trimmed by 0 bases and J by 10 bases, 12 bases remained unmatched. This CDR3 is built from 15 residues. The CDR3 DNA reads TGCAGTGCTAGAGACGGAGGCGGGGGATCGGGGGAGCAGTTCTTC. Translation gives CSARDGGGGSGEQFF.

The rearrangement joins TRBV7-8 to TRBJ2-7; the match to TRBD1 covers 9 bases. The length of the CDR3 is 14 residues. J was trimmed by 6 bases and V by 3 bases; bases with no gene match: 6. The V gene's germline CDR1 is SGHVS and CDR2 FQNEAQ. Here the CDR3 reads CASSFGTGLAEQYF. As DNA, the CDR3 is TGTGCCAGCAGCTTCGGGACAGGGTTGGCCGAGCAGTACTTC. The entire variable domain, with the rest obtained from reference TRBV7-8 and TRBJ2-7, is as follows: GAGVSQSPRYKVAKRGQDVALRCDPISGHVSLFWYQQALGQGPEFLTYFQNEAQLDKSGLPSDRFFAERPEGSVSTLKIQRTQQEDSAVYLCASSFGTGLAEQYFGPGTRLTVT.

The chain recombines TRBV27 with TRBJ2-1, with D hard to call. V lost 1 base and J 7 bases, leaving 8 bases between the germline ends. Germline V gives CDR1 MNHEY, CDR2 SMNVEV (reference sequence). CDR3 size: 13 residues. CDR3 in amino acids: CASSLLPPNEQFF. The DNA for the CDR3 is TGTGCCAGCAGTTTATTACCCCCTAATGAGCAGTTCTTC.

This chain joins TRBV9 and TRBJ2-1; D possibly corresponds to TRBD1 (5 bases). V lost 0 bases and J lost 4, with 11 bases in between. The germline V gene encodes CDR1 SGDLS and CDR2 YYNGEE. The CDR3 consists of 15 residues. The CDR3 region has the DNA TGTGCCAGCAGCGTAGAGGCAGGGTTATACAATGAGCAGTTCTTC. It codes for CASSVEAGLYNEQFF. Using reference TRBV9 and TRBJ2-1 for the parts outside the CDR3, the full variable domain is DSGVTQTPKHLITATGQRVTLRCSPRSGDLSVYWYQQSLDQGLQFLIQYYNGEERAKGNILERFSAQQFPDLHSELNLSSLELGDSALYFCASSVEAGLYNEQFFGPGTRLTVL.

The chain has TRBV2 and TRBJ1-4; D gene unclear. Germline lookup yields CDR1 SNHLY and CDR2 FYNNEI. The CDR3 consists of 11 residues. With 2 bases removed from V and 8 bases from J, the gap between germline ends came to 3 bases. The CDR3 sequence is CASSEREKLFF. CDR3 in DNA: TGTGCCAGCAGTGAAAGGGAAAAACTGTTTTTT.

The J gene is TRBJ2-5, the V gene TRBV7-8; D not resolved. The length of the CDR3 is 15 residues. Germline CDR1 SGHVS, CDR2 FQNEAQ. V dropped 1 base and J dropped 1 base, with 10 bases sitting between them. CDR3 amino acids: CASSLVYRSQETQYF. CDR3 nucleotide sequence: TGTGCCAGCAGCTTAGTCTACCGCTCCCAAGAGACCCAGTACTTC. Together with reference TRBV7-8 and TRBJ2-5, the CDR3 gives the full variable domain: GAGVSQSPRYKVAKRGQDVALRCDPISGHVSLFWYQQALGQGPEFLTYFQNEAQLDKSGLPSDRFFAERPEGSVSTLKIQRTQQEDSAVYLCASSLVYRSQETQYFGPGTRLLVL.

This sequence joins TRBV29-1 and TRBJ1-1; D gene uncertain. The CDR3 extends over 11 amino acids. V was cut by 6 bases and J by 6 bases, with 11 bases left in between. Germline lookup yields CDR1 SQVTM and CDR2 ANQGSEA. The CDR3: CSVDLMAEAFF. In DNA form, the CDR3 reads TGCAGCGTGGATCTTATGGCTGAAGCTTTCTTT.

The rearrangement links TRBV13 to TRBJ2-1, with 9 bases that match TRBD2. Germline assignment: CDR1 PRHDT and CDR2 FYEKMQ (reference sequence). The CDR3 is 15 amino acids. Unmatched junction bases numbered 1, after V lost 0 bases and J lost 4 bases. The CDR3 protein is CASSLGGLAYNEQFF. DNA of the CDR3: TGTGCCAGCAGCTTAGGAGGACTAGCGTACAATGAGCAGTTCTTC.

This chain links TRBV29-1 with TRBJ2-7, with a weak D call TRBD1 (5 bases). Trimming cost V 4 bases and J 3 bases, with 13 bases left between them. The CDR3 has 13 residues. The germline V gene encodes CDR1 SQVTM and CDR2 ANQGSEA. The CDR3 region has the DNA TGCAGCGTTGGAGTTAGAAGGGGCTACGAGCAGTACTTC. Translating it yields CSVGVRRGYEQYF.

The V and J genes are TRBV7-9 and TRBJ2-2; D call uncertain. Germline values: CDR1 SEHNR, CDR2 FQNEAQ (reference sequence). This CDR3 comprises 15 residues. Trimming cost V 4 bases and J 7 bases, with 16 bases left between them. The CDR3 reads CASSWFVGSGGELFF. The CDR3 DNA sequence: TGTGCCAGCAGCTGGTTCGTGGGGTCAGGCGGGGAGCTGTTTTTT. Using reference TRBV7-9 and TRBJ2-2 for the parts outside the CDR3, the full variable domain is DTGVSQNPRHKITKRGQNVTFRCDPISEHNRLYWYRQTLGQGPEFLTYFQNEAQLEKSRLLSDRFSAERPKGSFSTLEIQRTEQGDSAMYLCASSWFVGSGGELFFGEGSRLTVL.

CDR3 sequence: CSVGTGQMNEQYF. The CDR3 bases are TGCAGCGTTGGGACAGGGCAAATGAACGAGCAGTACTTC. This sequence joins TRBV29-1 and TRBJ2-7, with TRBD1 identical over 8 bases. This CDR3 is 13 amino acids long. Losses at the gene ends were 4 bases for V and 5 bases for J; bases not matched to a gene: 7. In germline, CDR1 is SQVTM, CDR2 ANQGSEA.

J is TRBJ1-1 and V is TRBV29-1; no definite D call. The CDR3 sequence is 9 residues long. Germline V CDR1 and CDR2: SQVTM, ANQGSEA. Trimming left V 5 bases short and J 11 bases short, with 9 bases between. The CDR3 bases are TGCAGCGTTTCCCCAGGCGCTTTCTTT. It is translated as CSVSPGAFF.

This chain connects TRBV5-4 to TRBJ2-2; a weak D match, TRBD2 (5 bases). The CDR3 has 15 amino acids. With 0 bases removed from V and 7 bases from J, the gap between germline ends came to 13 bases. Germline CDR1 SGHNT, CDR2 YYREEE (reference sequence). CDR3 nucleotide sequence: TGTGCCAGCAGCTTGGAGGACCGGGGAATCGGGGAGCTGTTTTTT. Protein sequence: CASSLEDRGIGELFF.

The V and J genes are TRBV25-1 and TRBJ2-1; D may be TRBD1 or TRBD2 (6 bases each). Trimming left V 6 bases short and J 6 bases short, with 15 bases between. Germline V gene sequence: CDR1 MGHDK, CDR2 SYGVNS. The CDR3 is made up of 14 amino acids. The CDR3 region is CASRKKGGGNEQFF. In nucleotides, the CDR3 is TGTGCCAGCAGAAAAAAAGGAGGGGGCAATGAGCAGTTCTTC.

The genes are TRBV20-1 and TRBJ1-3, with D maybe TRBD1 (5 bases). Trimming stripped 4 bases from V and 3 bases from J, with 13 bases between. This CDR3 region has 14 residues. Germline CDR1 is DFQATT and CDR2 is SNEGSKA (reference sequence). CDR3 DNA sequence: TGCAGTGCTAAAGGGGTCGGTTTTGGAAACACCATATATTTT. Amino acid sequence: CSAKGVGFGNTIYF.

This clonotype was counted a single time. The chain joins TRBV3-1 to TRBJ2-5; 11 nucleotides align to TRBD2. CDR1 is LGHDT and CDR2 is YNNKEL in the germline V gene (reference sequence). Germline trimming cut 2 bases from V and 3 bases from J; bases unmatched to any gene: 2. This CDR3 is built from 15 residues. The CDR3 protein is CASSQLLAGEETQYF. CDR3 DNA: TGTGCCAGCAGCCAATTACTAGCGGGGGAAGAGACCCAGTACTTC.

The rearrangement links TRBV25-1 to TRBJ2-7; D ambiguous. Trimming removed 7 bases at V and 8 bases at J, with 12 bases between. CDR3 size: 11 residues. CDR1 is MGHDK and CDR2 is SYGVNS in the germline V gene. The CDR3 DNA follows: TGTGCCAGCACGGTCAGAGGACAGCAGTACTTC. Protein product: CASTVRGQQYF.

The CDR3 is CASLWGNNQYF. Written as DNA, the CDR3 is TGTGCCAGCCTTTGGGGGAATAACCAGTACTTC. The chain has TRBV21-1 and TRBJ2-5; the table's TRBD1 call for D was not verified on the DNA. TRBV21-1 is classified as a pseudogene. This CDR3 is 11 amino acids long.

This clonotype occurred once. V is TRBV6-1 and J is TRBJ2-5, with D unresolved. The CDR3 has 14 residues. V lost 3 bases and J 2 bases, leaving 10 bases between the germline ends. The germline CDR1 and CDR2 sequences are MNHNS and SASEGT. CDR3 DNA: TGTGCCAGCAGTGATCCCCCGGGTCAAGAGACCCAGTACTTC. As protein: CASSDPPGQETQYF.